This TCR beta chain is from a study of regulatory T cells in long-lasting Graves disease. General study points: TCR diversity was lower in persistent than newly diagnosed Graves' disease. TRBV28, TRBJ1-2 and TRBJ2-5 were segments that persistent disease favored.

Both iRepertoire HTBI primers and Arm-PCR of CDR3 regions were used to build the TCR beta libraries. TCRdb itself ran the multiplex PCR reads through MiXCR, one entry per CDR3 protein. The sample yields hundreds of thousands of distinct CDR3 sequences, 20% to 25% seen once. Noted time point: persistent/refractory GD, antithyroid drugs over 5 years with positive TRAb. RNA from PBMCs was the source of the TCR library. Patients were from an endocrinology department in Xi'an, China. Many counts were recorded for this clonotype. Antigen: not known. This CDR3 contains 14 residues. Germline CDR1 reads MDHEN; CDR2 reads SYDVKM. The V end lost 5 bases, the J end lost 5 bases, and 15 bases lay between the germline ends.

V gene TRBV28 combines with J gene TRBJ2-5, with D perhaps matching TRBD2 (6 bases). The sequences come from peripheral blood mononuclear cells (PBMCs), collected when the disease was refractory, from a patient treated with antithyroid drugs. This clonotype was obtained from a female donor with Graves disease. The CDR3 DNA reads TGTGCCAGCAGTCAACCGGGAGATTGGGAGACCCAGTACTTC. This sequence encodes CASSQPGDWETQYF.